The 10 T cell receptor beta chains presented below share a single source sample, sequenced in a study of shared clonotypes between healthy human individuals. The table came from immunoSEQ multiplex PCR; TCRdb's copy has only in-frame clones and leaves some out. Of millions of clones in the sample, more than 90% are singletons; the top ten hold more than 0.12%. Material for sequencing was naive CD4+ T cells sorted from blood. Subset reported: CD45RA+ positively selected. Receptors originate from a man aged 18 to 29 in good health.

V usage is TRBV10-1 and J usage is TRBJ1-2; TRBD1 agrees at 11 bases. Germline lookup yields CDR1 WNHNN and CDR2 SYGVQD (reference sequence). V lost 0 bases and J lost 11; bases outside the gene matches: 5. The CDR3 has 14 amino acids. Here the CDR3 reads CASSESQDRGLYTF. The CDR3 coding sequence is TGCGCCAGCAGTGAGTCGCAGGACAGGGGGCTTTACACCTTC.

V and J are TRBV4-3 and TRBJ1-2; 8 bases align to TRBD1. CDR1 is LGHNA and CDR2 is YSLEER in the germline V gene. Germline trimming cut 2 bases from V and 5 bases from J; bases unmatched to any gene: 16. CDR3 length: 18 amino acids. The CDR3: CASSQRTTGQGLKYGYTF. CDR3 nucleotides: TGCGCCAGCAGCCAACGGACCACAGGACAGGGACTTAAGTATGGCTACACCTTC.

The chain is built from TRBV28 and TRBJ2-4, with a tentative D call TRBD1 (6 bases). V was clipped by 1 base and J by 5 bases, with 12 bases between them. The CDR3 totals 15 residues. Germline V gene lookup returns CDR1 MDHEN and CDR2 SYDVKM. The CDR3 DNA sequence: TGTGCCAGCAGTTTATACGGGACACGAGAAAACATTCAGTACTTC. Its translation is CASSLYGTRENIQYF.

This clone occurred once. This rearrangement joins TRBV20-1 to TRBJ2-2; D gene unclear. CDR3 length equals 11 residues. Trimming left V 6 bases short and J 7 bases short, with 9 bases between. The germline V gene encodes CDR1 DFQATT and CDR2 SNEGSKA (reference sequence). CDR3 sequence reads: CSADRVGELFF. The CDR3 DNA reads as TGCAGTGCAGATAGGGTCGGGGAGCTGTTTTTT.

This rearrangement joins TRBV30 to TRBJ1-2; D not certain. The V gene's germline CDR1 is GTSNPN and CDR2 SVGIG (reference sequence). The CDR3 sequence is 12 residues long. The V gene lost 4 bases and the J gene lost 8 bases, with 14 bases spanning the gap. The CDR3 sequence: CAWTPIERGYTF. Written as DNA, the CDR3 is TGTGCCTGGACCCCGATCGAGCGAGGCTACACCTTC. Variable domain in full (rest from reference TRBV30 and TRBJ1-2): SQTIHQWPATLVQPVGSPLSLECTVEGTSNPNLYWYRQAAGRGLQLLFYSVGIGQISSEVPQNLSASRPQDRQFILSSKKLLLSDSGFYLCAWTPIERGYTFGSGTRLTVV.

The gene calls are TRBV5-8 and TRBJ2-1, with 7 bases lining up with TRBD2. V trimming: 1 base; J trimming: 7 bases; junction bases outside the gene matches: 5. CDR1 is SGHTS, CDR2 YDEGEE, per germline. The CDR3 totals 14 residues. The CDR3 DNA follows: TGTGCCAGCAGCTTGCTTCTAGCGGCAAATGAGCAGTTCTTC. It yields the protein CASSLLLAANEQFF.

This clone was seen a few times. The gene calls are TRBV19 and TRBJ2-1; a weak D match, TRBD1 (6 bases). The V and J ends lost 7 bases and 8 bases respectively, with 18 bases between them. The CDR3 sequence is 14 residues long. The germline CDR1 and CDR2 sequences are LNHDA and SQIVND (reference sequence). CDR3 nucleotide sequence: TGTGCCAGTAAGGCCAGGGGAAATGCATATGAGCAGTTCTTC. It specifies CASKARGNAYEQFF.

The chain is built from TRBV4-2 and TRBJ2-7; weak D call: TRBD2 (5 bases). Trimming took off 4 bases at V and 3 bases at J, with 16 bases between the two ends. This CDR3 comprises 15 residues. Per germline, CDR1 LGHNA and CDR2 YNFKEQ. DNA for the CDR3: TGTGCCAGCAGCCTTTTGAGAGGGTCCGGCTACGAGCAGTACTTC. Encoded protein: CASSLLRGSGYEQYF.

The V call is TRBV5-4, the J call TRBJ1-1; tentatively, D is TRBD1 (5 bases). This CDR3 contains 15 residues. The germline V gene encodes CDR1 SGHNT and CDR2 YYREEE (reference sequence). V was trimmed by 0 bases and J by 1 base, leaving 10 bases between them. The CDR3 sequence is CASSLGATENTEAFF. The CDR3 DNA sequence: TGTGCCAGCAGCTTGGGTGCGACAGAGAACACTGAAGCTTTCTTT.

This sequence joins TRBV4-1 and TRBJ2-3, with D perhaps TRBD1 or TRBD2 (5 bases each). The ends were cut back, 0 bases at V and 1 base at J, with 14 bases in the middle. The CDR3 spans 17 residues. CDR1 is MGHRA, CDR2 YSYEKL, per germline. The CDR3 bases are TGCGCCAGCAGCCAAGATCTACCGGGGACCGGCACAGATACGCAGTATTTT. Its protein is CASSQDLPGTGTDTQYF.